These 15 T cell receptor beta chains came from one sample sequenced in a study of a mutant IDH1 vaccine in newly diagnosed glioma. The time point was: baseline, week 1 (first vaccination visit). Treatment noted: pre-vaccination baseline after standard-of-care therapy. The method was immunoSEQ multiplex PCR; TCRdb's version includes in-frame clones alone and lacks a portion of them. Among some 61,000 clones listed, 65% to 90% were seen once. The starting material was PBMCs, obtained from a glioma patient treated with radiotherapy, temozolomide or both. The receptor set was obtained from a man aged 25 to 40 with glioma.

Comments on this clone: The junction does not match germline at one end; this may be a read error. The chain uses TRBV2 and TRBJ2-1; 10 bases are a match to TRBD2. This CDR3 has 16 amino acids. Germline V gene lookup returns CDR1 SNHLY and CDR2 FYNNEI. Written as DNA, the CDR3 is TGTGCCAGCAGTGTCCCTAGCGGGGGCTCTTACAATGGGCAGTTCTTC. This sequence encodes CASSVPSGGSYNGQFF.

The chain joins TRBV11-2 to TRBJ2-7, with no clear D. Per germline, CDR1 SGHAT and CDR2 FQNNGV. This CDR3 is 14 amino acids long. V was shortened by 0 bases and J by 2 bases, with 8 bases between the two germline ends. This CDR3 is CASSLEAFTYEQYF. In DNA form, the CDR3 reads TGTGCCAGCAGCTTAGAGGCATTTACCTACGAGCAGTACTTC.

The chain couples TRBV11-2 to TRBJ2-2; 12 positions agree with TRBD2. V lost 6 bases to trimming and J lost 6 bases; unmatched junction nucleotides: 14. This CDR3 has 18 residues. CDR1 SGHAT and CDR2 FQNNGV come from the germline V gene. The CDR3 region is CASRPFAASGGVSGELFF. As DNA, the CDR3 is TGTGCCAGCAGACCCTTTGCGGCTAGCGGGGGGGTGTCCGGGGAGCTGTTTTTT.

The CDR3 spells CASSYSGVASGYTF. Here the CDR3 DNA reads TGTGCCAGCAGTTACTCGGGGGTTGCTAGTGGCTACACCTTC. The rearrangement joins TRBV6-5 to TRBJ1-2; maybe TRBD1 (5 bases). The V end was cut by 0 bases, the J end by 7 bases, with 12 bases between. This CDR3 is 14 amino acids long. CDR1 and CDR2 (germline): MNHEY, SVGAGI.

This clone was recorded a few times. The chain recombines TRBV28 with TRBJ2-1, with TRBD2 as a possible D gene (6 bases). The CDR3 runs to 16 residues. Germline V lookup: CDR1 MDHEN, CDR2 SYDVKM. V was pared by 3 bases and J by 6 bases, with 18 bases between. The CDR3: CASSLVTVWGLNEQFF. In DNA, the CDR3 is TGTGCCAGCAGTTTGGTAACGGTCTGGGGACTCAATGAGCAGTTCTTC.

The rearrangement uses TRBV2 and TRBJ2-1; D possibly corresponds to TRBD1 (6 bases). Germline lookup yields CDR1 SNHLY and CDR2 FYNNEI. This CDR3 is built from 15 residues. V was clipped by 5 bases and J by 13 bases, with 24 bases between them. In DNA form, the CDR3 reads TGTGCCAGCAGTCCACAGGGAATCCGTGTATCCCCCCAGTTCTTC. Its protein is CASSPQGIRVSPQFF. Complete variable domain (other parts from reference TRBV2 and TRBJ2-1): EPEVTQTPSHQVTQMGQEVILRCVPISNHLYFYWYRQILGQKVEFLVSFYNNEISEKSEIFDDQFSVERPDGSNFTLKIRSTKLEDSAMYFCASSPQGIRVSPQFFGPGTRLTVL.

The rearrangement joins TRBV7-9 to TRBJ2-2, with a weak D call TRBD1 (6 bases). The CDR3 runs 12 residues. The V gene's germline CDR1 is SEHNR and CDR2 FQNEAQ (reference sequence). The V end lost 9 bases, the J end lost 6 bases, and 11 bases lay between the germline ends. CDR3 sequence reads: CARGRGPGELFF. CDR3 DNA sequence: TGTGCCAGAGGCAGGGGACCCGGGGAGCTGTTTTTT. Drawing the rest from reference TRBV7-9 and TRBJ2-2, the complete variable domain is DTGVSQNPRHKITKRGQNVTFRCDPISEHNRLYWYRQTLGQGPEFLTYFQNEAQLEKSRLLSDRFSAERPKGSFSTLEIQRTEQGDSAMYLCARGRGPGELFFGEGSRLTVL.

This chain uses TRBV28 with TRBJ2-7, with D possibly matching TRBD2 (6 bases). CDR3 length equals 14 residues. V was trimmed by 5 bases and J by 4 bases, leaving 15 bases between them. The germline gives CDR1 MDHEN, CDR2 SYDVKM. The DNA of the CDR3 is TGTGCCAGCAGTGGCGGGGTCCTGGGGTACGAGCAGTACTTC. It codes for CASSGGVLGYEQYF.

This clone was counted a few times. This rearrangement joins TRBV7-9 to TRBJ1-4; D remains unclear. V lost 4 bases and J 8 bases, leaving 20 bases between the germline ends. Germline V CDR1 and CDR2: SEHNR, FQNEAQ (reference sequence). This CDR3 spans 16 amino acids. The CDR3 loop is CASSSTTEKAREKLFF. CDR3 in DNA: TGTGCCAGCAGCTCAACCACAGAAAAAGCGCGGGAAAAACTGTTTTTT.

The CDR3 loop is CAGTLDRGSTEAFF. Written as DNA, the CDR3 is TGTGCCGGCACCTTGGACAGGGGAAGCACTGAAGCTTTCTTT. J is TRBJ1-1 and V is TRBV5-4, with 9 bases identical to TRBD1. The germline CDR1 and CDR2 sequences are SGHNT and YYREEE (reference sequence). This CDR3 is built from 14 residues. Trimming at V came to 10 bases and at J to 4 bases, leaving 11 bases not matched to a gene.

The chain recombines TRBV28 with TRBJ2-3; 12 bases are shared with TRBD2. Germline V gene sequence: CDR1 MDHEN, CDR2 SYDVKM. The CDR3 sequence is 14 residues long. With 3 bases clipped from V and 9 bases from J, the junction kept 4 bases outside the gene matches. This chain's CDR3 is CASSFFGLAGTQYF. The CDR3 DNA follows: TGTGCCAGCAGTTTCTTTGGACTAGCGGGAACGCAGTATTTT.

The chain couples TRBV4-1 to TRBJ2-1; D not resolved. CDR1 and CDR2 from the germline V gene are MGHRA and YSYEKL. Deletions cut 1 base from V and 8 bases from J, with 12 bases between. The CDR3 contains 14 residues. CDR3 loop: CASSQGLRYDEQFF. In DNA form, the CDR3 reads TGCGCCAGCAGCCAAGGTCTTCGATACGATGAGCAGTTCTTC.

The sample holds one count of this clone. V usage is TRBV6-5 and J usage is TRBJ1-4, with D perhaps TRBD1 (6 bases). V gave up 0 bases and J gave up 7 bases, with 12 bases separating them. This CDR3 region has 15 residues. Germline CDR1 is MNHEY and CDR2 is SVGAGI. DNA for the CDR3: TGTGCCAGCAGTTACTCGGGGGGCGCGAGTGAAAAACTGTTTTTT. As protein: CASSYSGGASEKLFF.

This chain links TRBV6-1 with TRBJ1-2, with 9 bases lining up with TRBD1. Trimming at V came to 1 base and at J to 6 bases, leaving 3 bases not matched to a gene. The germline CDR1 and CDR2 sequences are MNHNS and SASEGT. The CDR3 totals 14 residues. CDR3 coding DNA: TGTGCCAGCAGTGAAGGCCGACAGGGGGATGGCTACACCTTC. Translation: CASSEGRQGDGYTF.

The CDR3 DNA follows: TGTGCCAGCTCACCAACCCCTGGACAGTTTGAAGCTTTCTTT. This encodes CASSPTPGQFEAFF. V is TRBV18 and J is TRBJ1-1, with D maybe TRBD1 (6 bases). From germline, CDR1 is KGHSH and CDR2 LQKENI. Trimming left V 2 bases short and J 7 bases short, with 14 bases between. The CDR3 covers 14 residues.